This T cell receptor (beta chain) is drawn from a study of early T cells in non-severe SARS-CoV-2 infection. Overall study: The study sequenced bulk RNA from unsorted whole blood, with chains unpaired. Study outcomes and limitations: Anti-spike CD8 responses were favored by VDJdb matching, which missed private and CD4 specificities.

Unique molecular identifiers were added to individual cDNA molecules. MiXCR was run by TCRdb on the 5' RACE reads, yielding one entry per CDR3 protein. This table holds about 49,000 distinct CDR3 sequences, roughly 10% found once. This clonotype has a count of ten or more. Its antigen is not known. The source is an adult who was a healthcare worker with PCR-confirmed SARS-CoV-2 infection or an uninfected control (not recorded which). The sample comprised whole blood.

CDR3 in DNA: TGCAGTGCTAGCCTGGCCTCTGGCTATGGCTACACCTTC. It encodes CSASLASGYGYTF. This chain connects TRBV20-1 to TRBJ1-2; D is ambiguous. V dropped 3 bases and J dropped 4 bases, with 12 bases sitting between them. Per germline, CDR1 DFQATT and CDR2 SNEGSKA (reference sequence). CDR3 length: 13 residues.